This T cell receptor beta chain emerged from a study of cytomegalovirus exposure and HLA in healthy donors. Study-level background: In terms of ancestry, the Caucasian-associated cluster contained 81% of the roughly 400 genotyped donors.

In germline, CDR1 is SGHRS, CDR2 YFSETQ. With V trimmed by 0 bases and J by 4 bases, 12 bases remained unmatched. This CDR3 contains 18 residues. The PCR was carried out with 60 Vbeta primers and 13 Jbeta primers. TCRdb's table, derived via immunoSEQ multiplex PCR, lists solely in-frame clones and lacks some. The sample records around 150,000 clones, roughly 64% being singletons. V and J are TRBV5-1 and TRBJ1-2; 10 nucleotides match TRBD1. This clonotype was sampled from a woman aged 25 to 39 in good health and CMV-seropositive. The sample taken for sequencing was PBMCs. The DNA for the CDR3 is TGCGCCAGCAGCTTGGGTCCCGGGACAGGGGAGTATAGCTATGGCTACACCTTC. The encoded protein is CASSLGPGTGEYSYGYTF.